Listed below are T cell receptor beta chains from one sample, sequenced in a study of Ad26.COV2.S vaccination and SARS-CoV-2 variants. Clones were read by immunoSEQ multiplex PCR, and TCRdb kept only the in-frame ones, dropping some. The sample has about 460,000 clones; about 89% are singletons. The source material was peripheral blood, sampled in a trial of Ad26.COV2.S vaccine versus placebo. These TCRs come from a person aged 18-60 years who received the Ad26.COV2.S COVID-19 vaccine or a placebo. Both conserved end residues are part of each CDR3. A D gene is named only where the DNA matches it firmly. Some rows have no size entry. The others give once, few or many, or a class for an expanded clone.

>-|TRBD1|TRBJ1-1|TRBV4-3
TGCGCCAGCAGCCAAGGGGACAGGGGCCTGGTGGAAGCTTTCTTT
CASSQGDRGLVEAFF
>-|TRBD2|TRBJ2-1|TRBV5-1
TGCGCCAGCAGCAGATTAGCGGGAACCAATGAGCAGTTCTTC
CASSRLAGTNEQFF
>-|-|TRBJ2-1|TRBV2
TGTGCCAGCAGTGATGGGGAGGAGTTCTTC
CASSDGEEFF
>once|-|TRBJ1-5|TRBV20-1
TGCAGTGCTAGTTGGCAAGGTCATCAGCCCCAGCATTTT
CSASWQGHQPQHF
>-|-|TRBJ2-7|TRBV6-2/TRBV6-3
TGTGCCAGCAGTTTGGGAGCAGTCGGCTACGAGCAGTACTTC
CASSLGAVGYEQYF
>-|-|TRBJ2-6|TRBV11-2
TGTGCCAGCAGCTACAGACAGGCCTTACTCTCTGGGGCCAACGTCCTGACTTTC
CASSYRQALLSGANVLTF
>-|-|TRBJ1-2|TRBV27
TGTGCCAGCAGTTTCGTCCCGGCTCACTATGGCTACACCTTC
CASSFVPAHYGYTF
>-|TRBD1|TRBJ1-2|TRBV6-1
TGTGCCAGCAGTGAACTGGGGACAGGCTATGGCTACACCTTC
CASSELGTGYGYTF
>-|TRBD1|TRBJ2-1|TRBV12-3/TRBV12-4
TGTGCCAGCACTCGGGACAGGGAGCCCGAGCAGTTCTTC
CASTRDREPEQFF
>-|-|TRBJ1-2|TRBV28
TGTGCCAGCAACCTAACCCCCGACAGGACTAAAGCTAACTATGGCTACACCTTC
CASNLTPDRTKANYGYTF
>-|TRBD1|TRBJ2-7|TRBV27
TGTGCCAGCAAGGTCGGGACAGGGGCTGGCTACGAGCAGTACTTC
CASKVGTGAGYEQYF
>-|-|TRBJ2-1|TRBV5-6
TGTGCCAGCAGCTTGCGGGGGAATTACAATGAGCAGTTCTTC
CASSLRGNYNEQFF
>-|-|TRBJ2-7|TRBV7-2
TGTGCCAGCAGCTTAGAGGGACCACACTACGAGCAGTACTTC
CASSLEGPHYEQYF
>once|-|TRBJ2-6|TRBV6-4
TGTGCCAGCAGTGACCCCCGCAGGGAACCTGGGGCCAACGTCCTGACTTTC
CASSDPRREPGANVLTF
>-|-|TRBJ2-2|TRBV5-6
TGTGCCAGCAGCCCCCAATATACGGGCGAGAGGATCGGGGAGCTGTTTTTT
CASSPQYTGERIGELFF
>-|-|TRBJ1-6|TRBV12-3/TRBV12-4
TGTGCCAGCAGTTTAGGGAGGAATTCACCCCTCCACTTT
CASSLGRNSPLHF
>few|TRBD1|TRBJ1-5|TRBV6-2/TRBV6-3
TGTGCCAGCAGTCGGGACAGGTATAGCAATCAGCCCCAGCATTTT
CASSRDRYSNQPQHF
>-|-|TRBJ1-5|TRBV2
TGTGCCAGCAGTGAGTCCCAGGGAGGCAATCAGCCCCAGCATTTT
CASSESQGGNQPQHF
>-|TRBD1|TRBJ1-1|TRBV5-1
TGCGCCAGCAGCCGGGGACAGGGAGAGAGTGAAGCTTTCTTT
CASSRGQGESEAFF
>-|-|TRBJ2-1|TRBV19
TGTGCCAGTAGTTTAGAACACGGGTTCGTGCAGTTCTTC
CASSLEHGFVQFF
>-|-|TRBJ1-5|TRBV30
TGTGCCTGGAGTGTCACGGGGACACTCGATCAGCCCCAGCATTTT
CAWSVTGTLDQPQHF
>-|TRBD1|TRBJ1-2|TRBV19
TGTGCCAGTAGTCCGACAGGGTTGCGAGGCTACACCTTC
CASSPTGLRGYTF
>-|TRBD1|TRBJ1-5|TRBV6-1
TGTGCCAGCAGTGAAGCGATGAGGACAGGGGTTATTCAGCCCCAGCATTTT
CASSEAMRTGVIQPQHF
>once|TRBD2|TRBJ2-5|TRBV7-3
TGTGCCAGCAGCCGCATAGCGGGAGAGGGGGAGACCCAGTACTTC
CASSRIAGEGETQYF
>-|TRBD1|TRBJ2-7|TRBV6-6
TGTGCCAGCAGTTACAAGACCGGGACAGAGTACGGGCAGTACTTC
CASSYKTGTEYGQYF
>-|-|TRBJ2-1|TRBV6-2/TRBV6-3
TGTGCCAGCAGCCAGGGGGGCTCCTACAATGAGCAGTTCTTC
CASSQGGSYNEQFF
>-|-|TRBJ1-3|TRBV21-1
TGTAAGAGACGGGACCACAGAAACACCATATATTTT
CKRRDHRNTIYF
>few|TRBD1|TRBJ2-7|TRBV30
TGTGCCTGGAACCGGGACAGGGGGACCTACGAGCAGTACTTC
CAWNRDRGTYEQYF
>-|TRBD2|TRBJ2-3|TRBV19
TGTGCCAGTAGTATGGCGGGAGTCGGCACAGATACGCAGTATTTT
CASSMAGVGTDTQYF
>once|-|TRBJ2-1|TRBV28
TGTGCCAGCAGTTTAGTAGATGAGCAGTTCTTC
CASSLVDEQFF
>-|TRBD2|TRBJ2-3|TRBV7-8
TGTGCCAGCAGCTTAGTCTTACTAGCGGTCACAGATACGCAGTATTTT
CASSLVLLAVTDTQYF
>-|-|TRBJ2-3|TRBV6-5
TGTGCCAGCAGCAGGGTACCAGATACGCAGTATTTT
CASSRVPDTQYF
>-|-|TRBJ2-7|TRBV15
TGTGCCACCAGCGCCAACCGGGATCACAACTACGAGCAGTACTTC
CATSANRDHNYEQYF
>-|-|TRBJ2-6|TRBV7-3
TGTGCCAGCAGCTTAAAGTATCCTCCGGGGGCCAACGTCCTGACTTTC
CASSLKYPPGANVLTF
>-|TRBD1|TRBJ2-1|TRBV5-1
TGCGCCAGCTTACAGGGGACAGGCTCCTACAATGAGCAGTTCTTC
CASLQGTGSYNEQFF
>few|-|TRBJ1-5|TRBV30
TGTGCCTGGGCCTCAGGGGGCAATCAGCCCCAGCATTTT
CAWASGGNQPQHF
>-|-|TRBJ2-7|TRBV5-6
TGTGCCAGCAGCTTGCTGGGCTACGAGCAGTACTTC
CASSLLGYEQYF
>-|-|TRBJ2-5|TRBV11-2
TGTGCCAGCAGCTTAGGGGGGCCAGGGGAGACCCAGTACTTC
CASSLGGPGETQYF
>-|-|TRBJ2-3|TRBV19
TGTGCCAGTACACCAAGAAACACAGATACGCAGTATTTT
CASTPRNTDTQYF
>-|TRBD2|TRBJ2-1|TRBV29-1
TGCAGCGTTGACGTCCGGGGACTAACCTACAATGAGCAGTTCTTC
CSVDVRGLTYNEQFF
>once|TRBD2|TRBJ2-1|TRBV5-4
TGTGCCAGCAGCTGGTGGACTAGCAATGAGCAGTTCTTC
CASSWWTSNEQFF
>-|-|TRBJ2-5|TRBV9
TGTGCCAGCAGCGTAGATGGGGTAGGGGGGACCCAGTACTTC
CASSVDGVGGTQYF
>once|TRBD1|TRBJ2-7|TRBV29-1
TGCAGCGTTACGGGACAGGGGGTTTTGCACGAGCAGTACTTC
CSVTGQGVLHEQYF
>few|-|TRBJ1-3|TRBV19
TGTGCCAGTAGTGCGGACAGTCGAGTAAACACCATATATTTT
CASSADSRVNTIYF
>few|TRBD1|TRBJ2-7|TRBV27
TGTGCCAGCAGAAGGACAGGGACCTACGAGCAGTACTTC
CASRRTGTYEQYF
>-|-|TRBJ1-5|TRBV30
TGTGCCTGGAGTGTAAATAGTCTCGAATCGCCCCAGCATTTT
CAWSVNSLESPQHF
>-|TRBD1|TRBJ1-4|TRBV29-1
TGCAGCGTCAGGGACAGCGTTGTCTTAGGAGAAAAACTGTTTTTT
CSVRDSVVLGEKLFF
>-|TRBD2|TRBJ2-1|TRBV6-5
TGTGCCAGCAGTTACTCGGGGACTAGCTCCTACAATGAGCAGTTCTTC
CASSYSGTSSYNEQFF
>once|TRBD1|TRBJ1-4|TRBV6-6
TGTGCCAGCACCCCGGGACAGGGAGATGAAAAACTGTTTTTT
CASTPGQGDEKLFF
>-|-|TRBJ2-1|TRBV11-3
TGTGCCAGCAGTTATAGACAGACGACTCTCAATGAGCAGTTCTTC
CASSYRQTTLNEQFF
>-|-|TRBJ2-7|TRBV27
TGTGCCAGCAGTTTAATAGGGGCTAGCTTGAGGACCTACGAGCAGTACTTC
CASSLIGASLRTYEQYF
>-|-|TRBJ2-7|TRBV4-1
TGCGCCAGCAGCCAATTGCGCGGCGAGCAGTACTTC
CASSQLRGEQYF
>-|TRBD1|TRBJ1-2|TRBV6-5
TGTGCCAGCAGTACTAACAGGGGGGGTAACTATGGCTACACCTTC
CASSTNRGGNYGYTF
>-|-|TRBJ2-7|TRBV27
TGTGCCAGCAGTTTATCCCTGGCGGGGAGCTCCTACGAGCAGTACTTC
CASSLSLAGSSYEQYF
>-|-|TRBJ1-4|TRBV6-5
TGTGCCAGCAGCCCGCGGGTTGACCCGAATGAAAAACTGTTTTTT
CASSPRVDPNEKLFF
>-|-|TRBJ1-2|TRBV28
TGTGCCAGCACCCTGACTTTTAACTATGGCTACACCTTC
CASTLTFNYGYTF
>-|-|TRBJ1-3|TRBV27
TGTGCCAGCAGCCTAGGAAACACCATATATTTT
CASSLGNTIYF